This T cell receptor beta chain was observed in a study of T cell responses to AZD1222 COVID-19 vaccine (dated by TCRdb to about 2021). Describing the broader study: TCR sequencing covered 233 trial participants: about 210 given two doses of AZD1222 and 26 given two doses of MenACWY control vaccine. Trial participants were enrolled by age into subgroups of 18-55, 56-69 and 70-plus years, and approximately 150, 30 and 60 TCR-sequenced participants, respectively, were included in these subgroups. Study-wide conclusions, independent of this receptor: Nearly half of unique spike-specific TCRs reportedly recognized epitopes outside regions mutated in the B.1.351 and B.1.1.7 variants. In the small 56-69-year group, the increase in depth fell short of significance, most likely because of low power. Because no day 14 peak-response samples were available, the repertoires could be characterized only after the peak T cell response. The vaccine-associated CD4 TCRs covered the entire spike protein, and the dominant responses fell in regions 160-218 and 743-854. Conclusions about previously exposed vaccinees are limited, since just a handful of AZD1222 recipients were seropositive for SARS-CoV-2 at baseline. Participants were mostly white British and included more females than males, and it was suggested by the authors that clonal diversity may have been underestimated. After two AZD1222 doses, both the breadth and the depth of spike-specific TCRs were significantly higher than at day 0 and than in MenACWY recipients.

The CDR3 regions of human TCRbeta chains were analyzed by immunosequencing. For the original study's pipeline: Repertoire TCRs were checked for matches against a reference library of SARS-CoV-2-specific TCRs that had been generated using the MIRA antigen-specificity platform. Breadth was defined as the fraction of unique TCRs that were SARS-CoV-2-associated, and depth was defined as the fraction of total T cells that were SARS-CoV-2-associated. Using the MIRA data, each spike-specific TCR was mapped to the spike region that the TCR reacts to and placed in a CD4 or CD8 class. Log10-transformed breadth and depth values were compared by one-way ANOVA with Sidak's multiple comparisons tests. Entries here come from immuneACCESS through TCRdb and include only in-frame sequences with V and J called. Some clones fail to appear in such tables; in the studies checked, an unresolved V gene covers under half of the shortfall, and the cause of the remainder is unknown. That table gives V, J and clone size, and the DNA gave D and trimming. For this sample the table gives about 80,000 clones, of which 70% to 90% were detected only once. Of the sample, 8% to 13% is held by the ten largest clones.

The CDR3 covers 15 residues, taking in both the cysteine and the phenylalanine. The read is trimmed to its CDR3 DNA, 45 bases read in frame from base 1. CDR1 and CDR2 are drawn from the germline V gene (reference sequence): SEHNR, FQNEAQ. V loses 1 base at its end and J loses 8 bases; junction bases beyond the gene matches: 9. According to the study, the label for this sample's time point signals: about 28 days (+/-7) after the second vaccine dose. AZD1222 recipients with second doses at about 4 weeks or about 12 weeks were pooled, because spike-specific TCR depth and breadth did not differ between schedules. The vaccinee samples were drawn from two UK trials, COV001 and COV002, one of which was a single-blind randomized controlled phase 2/3 trial testing AZD1222 (ChAdOx1 nCoV-19) in healthy adults. For TCRbeta chain sequencing, PBMC samples from trial participants were taken at day 0 and at day 28 after the second dose.

Points on this clone: Its recognized antigen is unknown. Per-base quality was not reported, and no clone a single base away is much larger than it.

The clonotype originates from an adult who received the AZD1222 COVID-19 vaccine. Specimen: peripheral blood, collected 28 days after the second AZD1222 dose. This sequence uses TRBV7-9 and TRBJ1-2, with TRBD1 identical over 8 junction bases. The DNA sequence follows: TGTGCCAGCAGCTTAGTTGGGGCAGGGGGCATCGGCTACACCTTC. Its product reads: CASSLVGAGGIGYTF. Outside the CDR3, residues come from the reference TRBV7-9 and TRBJ1-2 proteins, so the full variable domain is: DTGVSQNPRHKITKRGQNVTFRCDPISEHNRLYWYRQTLGQGPEFLTYFQNEAQLEKSRLLSDRFSAERPKGSFSTLEIQRTEQGDSAMYLCASSLVGAGGIGYTFGSGTRLTVV.